The rows below give T cell receptor beta chains drawn from one sample of a study of shared clonotypes between healthy human individuals. The table came from immunoSEQ multiplex PCR; TCRdb's copy has only in-frame clones and leaves some out. The sample contains more than 1 million clones, more than 75% of which appear only once. The sequenced sample was memory CD4+ T cells from PBMCs. Receptors were obtained from a man aged 18-30 years in good health. Some clones in this sample may be carry-over from other donors' samples. Each CDR3 is given with its conserved first and last residue. D genes are given only for firm matches. Clone size is given for some rows only: seen once, a few or many times, or a class if the clone is expanded.

NA	TRBJ2-7	TRBV12-5	NA	CASDRDEDRFYEQYF	TGTGCTAGTGACCGAGATGAGGACCGGTTCTACGAGCAGTACTTC
NA	TRBJ2-3	TRBV27	NA	CASSLSRRSTDTQYF	TGTGCCAGCAGTTTATCGAGGCGGAGCACAGATACGCAGTATTTT
NA	TRBJ2-7	TRBV18	NA	CASSPATGGVYEQYF	TGTGCCAGCTCACCAGCAACCGGAGGAGTATACGAGCAGTACTTC
few	TRBJ2-3	TRBV9	NA	CASSARGSTDTQYF	TGTGCCAGCAGCGCCCGAGGGAGCACAGATACGCAGTATTTT
NA	TRBJ2-5	TRBV18	NA	CASSLQETQYF	TGTGCCAGCTCACTGCAAGAGACCCAGTACTTC
NA	TRBJ1-2	TRBV9	NA	CASSPRAGTEGGYTF	TGTGCCAGCAGCCCAAGAGCCGGGACCGAAGGGGGCTACACCTTC
NA	TRBJ1-1	TRBV29-1	NA	CSVEDSGEYFAEAFF	TGCAGCGTTGAAGATTCAGGGGAGTATTTTGCTGAAGCTTTCTTT
NA	TRBJ1-2	TRBV5-6	NA	CASSLLVLGEAGYTF	TGTGCCAGCAGCTTGCTGGTGCTAGGGGAGGCGGGCTACACCTTC
NA	TRBJ1-4	TRBV2	TRBD1	CASTGTGAEKLFF	TGTGCCAGCACCGGGACAGGGGCCGAAAAACTGTTTTTT
NA	TRBJ2-3	TRBV9	TRBD2	CASSSREWGSDTQYF	TGTGCCAGCAGCTCGCGGGAGTGGGGTTCAGATACGCAGTATTTT
NA	TRBJ2-7	TRBV28	NA	CASTSRQAGQYF	TGTGCCAGCACAAGTAGACAGGCCGGGCAGTACTTC
NA	TRBJ1-1	TRBV2	NA	CAGLQDPNTEAFF	TGTGCCGGGTTACAAGACCCGAACACTGAAGCTTTCTTT
NA	TRBJ2-1	TRBV10-3	NA	CAISGTGYYNEQFF	TGTGCCATCAGTGGAACAGGCTACTACAATGAGCAGTTCTTC
NA	TRBJ2-5	TRBV21-1	NA	CASSKQTFHGTLQETQYF	TGTGCCAGCAGCAAACAAACGTTCCACGGGACTCTACAAGAGACCCAGTACTTC
NA	TRBJ2-5	TRBV18	TRBD2	CASSPTAGEGETQYF	TGTGCCAGCTCACCAACGGCGGGAGAAGGTGAGACCCAGTACTTC
NA	TRBJ2-5	TRBV28	NA	CASSPAITGIRETQYF	TGTGCCAGCAGTCCCGCAATCACAGGGATCCGGGAGACCCAGTACTTC
NA	TRBJ1-2	TRBV30	NA	CAWKQASRLCTF	TGTGCCTGGAAACAGGCCTCTAGATTATGCACCTTC
NA	TRBJ2-5	TRBV10-3	TRBD2	CAISESGIQETQYF	TGTGCCATCAGTGAGAGCGGGATCCAAGAGACCCAGTACTTC
NA	TRBJ1-2	TRBV7-9	NA	CASSLSGGMGYTF	TGTGCCAGCAGCTTAAGTGGAGGGATGGGCTACACCTTC
once	TRBJ1-5	TRBV4-1	NA	CASSQDLVGNQPQHF	TGCGCCAGCAGCCAAGATTTAGTCGGGAATCAGCCCCAGCATTTT
many	TRBJ2-1	TRBV14	NA	CASKGGREQFF	TGTGCCAGCAAAGGCGGGCGGGAGCAGTTCTTC